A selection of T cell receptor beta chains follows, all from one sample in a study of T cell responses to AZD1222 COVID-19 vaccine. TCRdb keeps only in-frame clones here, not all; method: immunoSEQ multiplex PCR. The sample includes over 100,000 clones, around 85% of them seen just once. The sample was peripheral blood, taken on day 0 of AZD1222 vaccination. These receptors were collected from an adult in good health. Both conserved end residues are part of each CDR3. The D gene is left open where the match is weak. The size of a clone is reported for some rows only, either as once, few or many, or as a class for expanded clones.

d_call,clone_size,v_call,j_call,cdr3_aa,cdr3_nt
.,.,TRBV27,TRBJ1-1,CASKVTAGPMNTEAFF,TGTGCCAGCAAGGTAACCGCCGGGCCTATGAACACTGAAGCTTTCTTT
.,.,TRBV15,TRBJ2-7,CATSITSGEQYF,TGTGCCACCAGCATCACCTCGGGCGAGCAGTACTTC
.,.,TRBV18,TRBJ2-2,CASSPTQDLAGELFF,TGTGCCAGCTCACCGACGCAGGATCTAGCCGGGGAGCTGTTTTTT
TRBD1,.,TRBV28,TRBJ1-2,CASSLDRGAYGYTF,TGTGCCAGCAGTCTTGACAGGGGCGCATATGGCTACACCTTC
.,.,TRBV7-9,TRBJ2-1,CASSQNSGASSYNEQFF,TGTGCCAGCAGTCAGAATAGCGGAGCTAGCTCCTACAATGAGCAGTTCTTC
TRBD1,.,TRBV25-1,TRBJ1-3,CASRPADRGNTIYF,TGTGCCAGCAGACCCGCGGACAGGGGAAACACCATATATTTT
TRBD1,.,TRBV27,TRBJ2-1,CASSLRGQGAYNEQFF,TGTGCCAGCAGTTTAAGGGGGCAGGGGGCCTACAATGAGCAGTTCTTC
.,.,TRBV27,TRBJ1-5,CASSLEILGSNQPQHF,TGTGCCAGCAGTTTAGAGATCCTCGGGAGCAATCAGCCCCAGCATTTT
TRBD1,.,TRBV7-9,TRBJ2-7,CASTNSLGTGNYEQYF,TGTGCCAGCACCAACAGCTTAGGGACAGGGAACTACGAGCAGTACTTC
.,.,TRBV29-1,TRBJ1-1,CSVDPVLSVRDEAFF,TGCAGCGTTGATCCTGTATTATCAGTCAGGGACGAAGCTTTCTTT
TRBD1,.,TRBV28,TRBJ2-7,CASSLRQGAGAPYEQYF,TGTGCCAGCAGTTTAAGACAGGGGGCTGGGGCCCCCTACGAGCAGTACTTC
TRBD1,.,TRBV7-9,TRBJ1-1,CASSFSEGAEAFF,TGTGCCAGCAGCTTCTCCGAGGGGGCGGAAGCTTTCTTT
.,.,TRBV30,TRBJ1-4,CAWSEIATNEKLFF,TGTGCCTGGAGTGAGATAGCAACTAATGAAAAACTGTTTTTT
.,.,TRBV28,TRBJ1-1,CATLFARMNTEAFF,TGTGCCACCCTATTCGCTCGTATGAACACTGAAGCTTTCTTT
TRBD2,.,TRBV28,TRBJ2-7,CASSPGASGRPHEQYF,TGTGCCAGCAGTCCCGGGGCTAGCGGCAGACCCCACGAGCAGTACTTC
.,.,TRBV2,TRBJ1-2,CASSEGGVFYGYTF,TGTGCCAGCAGTGAAGGGGGCGTCTTTTATGGCTACACCTTC
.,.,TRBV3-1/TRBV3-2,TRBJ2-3,CASSPGTLGDTQYF,TGTGCCAGCAGCCCGGGCACCCTCGGAGATACGCAGTATTTT
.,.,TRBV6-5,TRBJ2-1,CASSSPLGSYNEQFF,TGTGCCAGCAGTTCCCCTCTAGGCTCCTACAATGAGCAGTTCTTC
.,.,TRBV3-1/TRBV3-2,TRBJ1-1,CASSQDRGGSEAFF,TGTGCCAGCAGCCAAGACCGAGGGGGGTCTGAAGCTTTCTTT
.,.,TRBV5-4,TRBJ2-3,CASSLAGTDTQYF,TGTGCCAGCAGCTTGGCGGGGACGGATACGCAGTATTTT
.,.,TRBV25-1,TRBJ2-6,CASSAPGFGANVLTF,TGTGCCAGCAGTGCCCCGGGGTTTGGGGCCAACGTCCTGACTTTC
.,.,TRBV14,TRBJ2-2,CASSQDRPGELFF,TGTGCCAGCAGCCAAGATCGGCCTGGGGAGCTGTTTTTT
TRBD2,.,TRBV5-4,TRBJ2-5,CASSQGLAGGPETQYF,TGTGCCAGCAGCCAAGGGCTAGCGGGAGGGCCAGAGACCCAGTACTTC
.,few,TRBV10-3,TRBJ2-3,CAIKGSFSTDTQYF,TGTGCCATCAAGGGTAGCTTCAGCACAGATACGCAGTATTTT
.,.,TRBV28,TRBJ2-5,CASSLVGLETQYF,TGTGCCAGCAGTTTAGTGGGGCTCGAGACCCAGTACTTC
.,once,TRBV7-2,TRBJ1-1,CASSQFPRDMGLNTEAFF,TGTGCCAGCAGCCAGTTTCCAAGGGACATGGGATTGAACACTGAAGCTTTCTTT
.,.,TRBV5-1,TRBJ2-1,CASSGGTEAEQFF,TGCGCCAGCAGCGGGGGGACAGAAGCTGAGCAGTTCTTC
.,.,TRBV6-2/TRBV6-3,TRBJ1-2,CASSVRDSLFHGGYTF,TGTGCCAGCAGCGTCCGGGACTCCCTTTTTCATGGGGGCTACACCTTC